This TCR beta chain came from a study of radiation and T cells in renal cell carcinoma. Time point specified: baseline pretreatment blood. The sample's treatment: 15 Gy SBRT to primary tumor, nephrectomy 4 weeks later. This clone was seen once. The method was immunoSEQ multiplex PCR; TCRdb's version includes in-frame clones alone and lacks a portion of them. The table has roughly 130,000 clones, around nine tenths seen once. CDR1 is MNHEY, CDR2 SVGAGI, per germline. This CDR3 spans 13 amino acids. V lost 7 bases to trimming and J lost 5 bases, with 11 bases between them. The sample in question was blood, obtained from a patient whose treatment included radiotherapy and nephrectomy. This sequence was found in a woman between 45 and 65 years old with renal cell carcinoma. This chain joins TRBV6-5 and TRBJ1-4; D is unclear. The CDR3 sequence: CASTPSPNEKLFF. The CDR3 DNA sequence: TGTGCCAGCACCCCCTCCCCAAATGAAAAACTGTTTTTT.